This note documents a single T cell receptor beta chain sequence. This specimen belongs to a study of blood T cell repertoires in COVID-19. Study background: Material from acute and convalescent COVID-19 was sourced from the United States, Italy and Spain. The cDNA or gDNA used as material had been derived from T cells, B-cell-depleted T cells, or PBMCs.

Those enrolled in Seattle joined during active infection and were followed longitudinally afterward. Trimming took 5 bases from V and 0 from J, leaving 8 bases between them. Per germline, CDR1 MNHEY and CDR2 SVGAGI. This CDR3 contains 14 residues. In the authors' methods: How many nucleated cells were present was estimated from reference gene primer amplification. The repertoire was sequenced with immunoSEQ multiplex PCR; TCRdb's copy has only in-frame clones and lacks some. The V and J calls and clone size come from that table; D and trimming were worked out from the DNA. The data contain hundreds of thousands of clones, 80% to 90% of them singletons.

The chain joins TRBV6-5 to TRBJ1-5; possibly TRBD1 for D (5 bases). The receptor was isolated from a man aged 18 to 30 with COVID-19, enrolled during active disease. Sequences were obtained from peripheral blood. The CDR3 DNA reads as TGTGCCAGCAGTCTGGGACTTAGCAATCAGCCCCAGCATTTT. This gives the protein CASSLGLSNQPQHF.